This TCR beta chain was recorded in a study of OX40 agonist ivuxolimab in advanced cancers. CDR3 size: 15 residues. The V end was cut by 5 bases, the J end by 7 bases, with 21 bases between. The germline V gene encodes CDR1 PRHDT and CDR2 FYEKMQ (reference sequence). TCRdb keeps only in-frame clones here, not all; method: immunoSEQ multiplex PCR. The repertoire holds about 40,000 clones, about 86% seen once, with 21% in the top ten. About this clone itself: The target antigen is unknown.

Points from the study as a whole: Some of the lowest clonal expansion was seen in partial responders at 0.1-3.0 mg/kg. By week 6 at 0.1 to 3.0 mg/kg, blood CD4+ and CD8+ T cells had expanded clonally. Expanded clones were, on average, more numerous in CD8+ T cells than in CD4+. Researchers did not determine the expanded peripheral T cells' antigen specificity.

The specimen was CD4+ or CD8+ T cells sorted from blood, collected in a trial of the OX40 agonist ivuxolimab. V and J are TRBV13 and TRBJ2-7; tentatively, D is TRBD2 (5 bases). The receptor was derived from an adult with an advanced solid tumor such as melanoma, head and neck, liver or kidney cancer. CDR3 sequence: CASSPRWASREEQYF. The CDR3 nucleotides read TGTGCCAGCAGCCCTAGATGGGCCTCTCGGGAAGAGCAGTACTTC.